This T cell receptor beta chain was captured by sequencing in a study of blood T cell repertoires in COVID-19. Study-level information: The United States, Italy and Spain provided the acute and convalescent COVID-19 samples. Sample material is recorded as cDNA or gDNA derived from T cells, B-cell-depleted T cells, or PBMCs.

The CDR3 has 15 residues. The junction had 6 bases not matched to a gene; V was cut back by 3 bases and J by 2 bases. CDR1 is MGHRA, CDR2 YSYEKL, per germline. This clone has only a few counts. Original handling: Nucleated cell counts were estimated from reference gene primer amplification. The protocol was immunoSEQ multiplex PCR, while the TCRdb copy is restricted to in-frame clones and leaves out a portion. The DNA gave D and trimming, while V, J and clone size come from that table. The repertoire has over 150,000 clones, roughly 83% of them found once; the top ten carry 25% to 30%. The gene calls are TRBV4-1 and TRBJ2-7; 8 bases agree with TRBD1. The material sequenced was peripheral blood. The clonotype was recovered from a woman in her fifties or sixties with acute or convalescent COVID-19. This CDR3 reads CASSQVAGQAYEQYF. CDR3 DNA: TGCGCCAGCAGCCAGGTTGCGGGACAGGCCTACGAGCAGTACTTC.